The rows below give T cell receptor beta chains drawn from one sample of a study of technical replicates of blood from a handful of donors. Clones were sequenced by immunoSEQ multiplex PCR, and TCRdb holds only the in-frame ones, with some missing. Of roughly 15,000 clones in the sample, around 86% were seen once. The sample consisted of PBMCs. These receptors were obtained from a human donor in good health. Both conserved end residues are part of each CDR3. Each record gives: V gene, CDR3 protein.

V: TRBV7-6
CDR3: CASSLAAGTRGTDTQYF

V: TRBV18
CDR3: CASSPQGRGSSTDTQYF

V: TRBV7-9
CDR3: CASSLDGLAGVGEQYF

V: TRBV5-1
CDR3: CASSLGQIATYEQYF

V: TRBV15
CDR3: CATSRSGTSGIYEQYF

V: TRBV19
CDR3: CASSIGQGVETQYF

V: TRBV6-5
CDR3: CASSYSGTSAEQFF

V: TRBV7-8
CDR3: CASSATSYNEQFF

V: TRBV11-2
CDR3: CASSLEADMNTEAFF

V: TRBV7-3
CDR3: CASSPSSGAGSEQFF

V: TRBV7-9
CDR3: CASSLGVAGGDNEQFF

V: TRBV18
CDR3: CASSSRGVGSYEQYF

V: TRBV5-1
CDR3: CASSTWQGDGTEAFF

V: TRBV18
CDR3: CASSPKATLVETQYF

V: TRBV2
CDR3: CASRGHQNTEAFF

V: TRBV30
CDR3: CAWSTLFSNQPQHF

V: TRBV5-1
CDR3: CASSLGQGSSYEQYF

V: TRBV7-3
CDR3: CASSLSSGGEQYF

V: TRBV7-2
CDR3: CASSKTSGSETQYF

V: TRBV6-4
CDR3: CASSDEVLGQPQHF

V: TRBV28
CDR3: CASSPLTGYTGELFF

V: TRBV19
CDR3: CASTERTSGSYNEQFF

V: TRBV7-9
CDR3: CASSLQGTGANVLTF

V: TRBV21-1
CDR3: CASSKVVRVRWKAFF

V: TRBV5-1
CDR3: CASSLAASGRYEQYF

V: TRBV13
CDR3: CASSLKDWRDSSYEQYF

V: TRBV10-1
CDR3: CASSESRYAYRGTEAFF

V: TRBV7-9
CDR3: CASSLSTGAPSYNEQFF

V: TRBV18
CDR3: CASSPKSVSGGQPQHF

V: TRBV7-2
CDR3: CASSLGLADPGETQYF

V: TRBV5-5
CDR3: CASSLVLAYEDTQYF

V: TRBV7-8
CDR3: CASSRTSGETQYF

V: TRBV7-3
CDR3: CASSSIAGGPGETQYF

V: TRBV5-1
CDR3: CASSWGQGYEQYF

V: TRBV20-1
CDR3: CKEPDKKAFF

V: TRBV4-2
CDR3: CASSQDSGTRSYEQYF

V: TRBV27
CDR3: CASSWTSRDPEQYF

V: TRBV2
CDR3: CASSTTSGSRNEQFF

V: TRBV27
CDR3: CASSRGGGPALTDGYTF

V: TRBV14
CDR3: CASSQLGQGTGELFF

V: TRBV18
CDR3: CASSLTGAGNTIYF

V: TRBV7-2
CDR3: CASSLGPPGVSGELFF

V: TRBV6-6
CDR3: CASSPGGQQGPYGYTF

V: TRBV19
CDR3: CASSPTGSRYTF

V: TRBV6-5
CDR3: CASSLGTATPETQYF

V: TRBV18
CDR3: CASSPPGEFGNEQFF

V: TRBV7-3
CDR3: CASSFGTAEQFF

V: TRBV18
CDR3: CASSAWPGQEDEQYF

V: TRBV7-8
CDR3: CASRPTGSDGYTF

V: TRBV6-5
CDR3: CASSYSRESLTDTQYF

V: TRBV6-5
CDR3: CASSRLENTEAFF

V: TRBV28
CDR3: CASSLDSVSSYNEQFF